Listed below are T cell receptor beta chains from one sample, sequenced in a study of shared clonotypes between healthy human individuals. Produced via immunoSEQ multiplex PCR; TCRdb's table is partial and in-frame only. The profile covers more than 2 million clones, with roughly 95% appearing a single time and more than 0.1% taken by the ten largest. The sample comprised naive CD4+ T cells sorted from blood. Receptors originate from a man younger than 30 in good health. The CDR3 runs from the conserved cysteine through the conserved F or W. The order of the fields is CDR3 protein, CDR3 DNA, D gene, clone size, J gene, V gene. D genes are given only for firm matches. The size of a clone is reported for some rows only, either as once, few or many, or as a class for expanded clones.

CDR3aa: CASSSGPMGTEAFF
CDR3nt: TGTGCCAGCAGTTCAGGACCTATGGGGACTGAAGCTTTCTTT
d_gene: NA
abundance: once
j_gene: TRBJ1-1
v_gene: TRBV6-6

CDR3aa: CAWSVPGQPQHF
CDR3nt: TGTGCCTGGAGTGTACCTGGGCAGCCCCAGCATTTT
d_gene: NA
abundance: few
j_gene: TRBJ1-5
v_gene: TRBV30

CDR3aa: CAISEAAATNEKLFF
CDR3nt: TGTGCCATCAGTGAGGCGGCCGCAACTAATGAAAAACTGTTTTTT
d_gene: NA
abundance: NA
j_gene: TRBJ1-4
v_gene: TRBV10-3

CDR3aa: CASSQGNYGAEPGELFF
CDR3nt: TGCGCCAGCAGCCAAGGGAACTACGGGGCCGAACCCGGGGAGCTGTTTTTT
d_gene: NA
abundance: NA
j_gene: TRBJ2-2
v_gene: TRBV4-1

CDR3aa: CASSKHGSSYNEQFF
CDR3nt: TGTGCCAGCAGCAAACACGGGAGCTCCTACAATGAGCAGTTCTTC
d_gene: NA
abundance: NA
j_gene: TRBJ2-1
v_gene: TRBV11-1

CDR3aa: CASSLAGSDLGTEAFF
CDR3nt: TGCGCCAGCAGCTTGGCCGGAAGTGATCTCGGGACTGAAGCTTTCTTT
d_gene: NA
abundance: once
j_gene: TRBJ1-1
v_gene: TRBV5-1

CDR3aa: CASNPGDRSYEQYF
CDR3nt: TGTGCCAGCAACCCGGGGGACAGGTCCTACGAGCAGTACTTC
d_gene: TRBD1
abundance: NA
j_gene: TRBJ2-7
v_gene: TRBV2

CDR3aa: CASSLVGQSNQPQHF
CDR3nt: TGTGCCAGCAGCTTGGTGGGACAGAGCAATCAGCCCCAGCATTTT
d_gene: TRBD1
abundance: NA
j_gene: TRBJ1-5
v_gene: TRBV5-8

CDR3aa: CASSSAVSVEQYF
CDR3nt: TGTGCCAGCAGCTCCGCCGTAAGTGTCGAGCAGTACTTC
d_gene: NA
abundance: NA
j_gene: TRBJ2-7
v_gene: TRBV21-1

CDR3aa: CAIRLGQKDGYTF
CDR3nt: TGTGCCATCAGACTGGGACAGAAAGATGGCTACACCTTC
d_gene: TRBD1
abundance: NA
j_gene: TRBJ1-2
v_gene: TRBV10-3

CDR3aa: CASSLDGRNNSPLHF
CDR3nt: TGTGCCAGCAGCTTAGACGGCAGGAATAATTCACCCCTCCACTTT
d_gene: NA
abundance: NA
j_gene: TRBJ1-6
v_gene: TRBV11-2

CDR3aa: CASSVGSGRLNEQFF
CDR3nt: TGTGCCAGCAGCGTAGGTAGCGGGAGGTTAAATGAGCAGTTCTTC
d_gene: TRBD2
abundance: once
j_gene: TRBJ2-1
v_gene: TRBV9

CDR3aa: CASSATGINYGYTF
CDR3nt: TGTGCCAGCAGCGCGACAGGGATAAACTATGGCTACACCTTC
d_gene: TRBD1
abundance: once
j_gene: TRBJ1-2
v_gene: TRBV9

CDR3aa: CASSPAGVYNEQFF
CDR3nt: TGTGCCAGCAGCCCAGCCGGGGTATACAATGAGCAGTTCTTC
d_gene: NA
abundance: NA
j_gene: TRBJ2-1
v_gene: TRBV9

CDR3aa: CASSVRGDSSGNTIYF
CDR3nt: TGTGCCAGCAGCGTGAGGGGAGACAGCTCTGGAAACACCATATATTTT
d_gene: NA
abundance: NA
j_gene: TRBJ1-3
v_gene: TRBV9

CDR3aa: CASSQEGTGAYEQYF
CDR3nt: TGCGCCAGCAGCCAAGAAGGGACAGGGGCGTACGAGCAGTACTTC
d_gene: TRBD1
abundance: NA
j_gene: TRBJ2-7
v_gene: TRBV4-3

CDR3aa: CASSPQGFPYEQYF
CDR3nt: TGTGCCAGCAGCCCACAGGGCTTTCCCTACGAGCAGTACTTC
d_gene: NA
abundance: NA
j_gene: TRBJ2-7
v_gene: TRBV18

CDR3aa: CASSISSRDNEQFF
CDR3nt: TGTGCCAGCAGCATTTCCAGCAGGGACAATGAGCAGTTCTTC
d_gene: NA
abundance: once
j_gene: TRBJ2-1
v_gene: TRBV9

CDR3aa: CASSSGQGGYGYTF
CDR3nt: TGTGCCAGCAGCTCTGGACAGGGGGGCTATGGCTACACCTTC
d_gene: TRBD1
abundance: NA
j_gene: TRBJ1-2
v_gene: TRBV7-9

CDR3aa: CASSGLLGEGETQYF
CDR3nt: TGCGCCAGCAGCGGCCTATTGGGGGAGGGAGAGACCCAGTACTTC
d_gene: TRBD2
abundance: once
j_gene: TRBJ2-5
v_gene: TRBV5-1

CDR3aa: CASSLLTNTEAFF
CDR3nt: TGCGCCAGCAGCTTGCTGACGAACACTGAAGCTTTCTTT
d_gene: NA
abundance: NA
j_gene: TRBJ1-1
v_gene: TRBV5-1

CDR3aa: CASTVLDTIYF
CDR3nt: TGTGCCAGCACCGTTTTGGACACCATATATTTT
d_gene: NA
abundance: NA
j_gene: TRBJ1-3
v_gene: TRBV7-9

CDR3aa: CASSGGFGSIAKNIQYF
CDR3nt: TGTGCCAGCAGTGGGGGTTTCGGGTCTATAGCCAAAAACATTCAGTACTTC
d_gene: NA
abundance: NA
j_gene: TRBJ2-4
v_gene: TRBV6-1

CDR3aa: CASSRAGLNTGELFF
CDR3nt: TGTGCCAGCAGCCGGGCGGGGTTGAACACCGGGGAGCTGTTTTTT
d_gene: NA
abundance: NA
j_gene: TRBJ2-2
v_gene: TRBV11-2

CDR3aa: CASSQDLVGTQYF
CDR3nt: TGCGCCAGCAGCCAAGATTTGGTGGGGACCCAGTACTTC
d_gene: NA
abundance: NA
j_gene: TRBJ2-5
v_gene: TRBV4-3

CDR3aa: CASSGTANTGELFF
CDR3nt: TGCGCCAGCAGCGGGACAGCGAACACCGGGGAGCTGTTTTTT
d_gene: TRBD1
abundance: once
j_gene: TRBJ2-2
v_gene: TRBV5-1

CDR3aa: CASSPKGQSSTDTQYF
CDR3nt: TGTGCCAGCAGCCCCAAGGGACAGAGTAGCACAGATACGCAGTATTTT
d_gene: TRBD1
abundance: NA
j_gene: TRBJ2-3
v_gene: TRBV7-9

CDR3aa: CASSLTSQTNTGELFF
CDR3nt: TGCGCCAGCAGCCTAACTAGCCAAACGAACACCGGGGAGCTGTTTTTT
d_gene: NA
abundance: once
j_gene: TRBJ2-2
v_gene: TRBV5-1

CDR3aa: CASSRRDTLRHEQYF
CDR3nt: TGTGCCAGCAGCCGCCGGGACACCCTTAGGCACGAGCAGTACTTC
d_gene: NA
abundance: NA
j_gene: TRBJ2-7
v_gene: TRBV5-4

CDR3aa: CASSQEGATSGQYF
CDR3nt: TGCGCCAGCAGCCAAGAGGGAGCAACCTCGGGGCAGTACTTC
d_gene: NA
abundance: NA
j_gene: TRBJ2-7
v_gene: TRBV4-3

CDR3aa: CASSIRGSGTEAFF
CDR3nt: TGTGCCAGTAGTATAAGGGGATCGGGGACTGAAGCTTTCTTT
d_gene: NA
abundance: NA
j_gene: TRBJ1-1
v_gene: TRBV19

CDR3aa: CASTNSGTGINEQFF
CDR3nt: TGTGCCAGCACCAACTCCGGGACAGGAATCAATGAGCAGTTCTTC
d_gene: TRBD1
abundance: once
j_gene: TRBJ2-1
v_gene: TRBV7-2

CDR3aa: CASAPGQGNYGYTF
CDR3nt: TGTGCCTCCGCTCCGGGACAGGGGAACTATGGCTACACCTTC
d_gene: TRBD1
abundance: NA
j_gene: TRBJ1-2
v_gene: TRBV30

CDR3aa: CASSRRQVSGNTIYF
CDR3nt: TGTGCCAGCAGCAGACGACAGGTCTCTGGAAACACCATATATTTT
d_gene: NA
abundance: once
j_gene: TRBJ1-3
v_gene: TRBV21-1

CDR3aa: CASWNSGNTIYF
CDR3nt: TGCGCCAGTTGGAACTCTGGAAACACCATATATTTT
d_gene: NA
abundance: NA
j_gene: TRBJ1-3
v_gene: TRBV10-2

CDR3aa: CASSLLAQGPNEKLFF
CDR3nt: TGTGCCAGCAGCTTATTGGCACAGGGGCCTAATGAAAAACTGTTTTTT
d_gene: TRBD1
abundance: NA
j_gene: TRBJ1-4
v_gene: TRBV7-6

CDR3aa: CASSQDSSSSTGTDTQYF
CDR3nt: TGCGCCAGCAGCCAAGATTCGTCGAGTAGCACTGGCACAGATACGCAGTATTTT
d_gene: NA
abundance: NA
j_gene: TRBJ2-3
v_gene: TRBV4-1

CDR3aa: CASRGLAGTYEQYF
CDR3nt: TGTGCCAGCAGGGGACTAGCGGGAACCTACGAGCAGTACTTC
d_gene: TRBD2
abundance: NA
j_gene: TRBJ2-7
v_gene: TRBV2

CDR3aa: CASSEIWTTQETQYF
CDR3nt: TGTGCCAGCAGTGAAATATGGACTACCCAAGAGACCCAGTACTTC
d_gene: NA
abundance: NA
j_gene: TRBJ2-5
v_gene: TRBV6-1

CDR3aa: CANLQGPDTQYF
CDR3nt: TGTGCCAACCTCCAAGGCCCAGATACGCAGTATTTT
d_gene: NA
abundance: NA
j_gene: TRBJ2-3
v_gene: TRBV6-4

CDR3aa: CASSLGASGRYNEQFF
CDR3nt: TGCGCCAGCAGCTTGGGGGCAAGCGGGAGGTACAATGAGCAGTTCTTC
d_gene: TRBD2
abundance: once
j_gene: TRBJ2-1
v_gene: TRBV5-1